This TCR beta chain appears in the sequencing data of a study of OX40 agonist ivuxolimab in advanced cancers. Sequenced by immunoSEQ multiplex PCR; TCRdb stores in-frame clones only, minus some. The sample lists over 40,000 clones; approximately 88% were seen once. The TCR was taken from an adult with an advanced solid tumor such as melanoma, head and neck, liver or kidney cancer. Source: CD4+ or CD8+ T cells sorted from blood, taken in a trial of the OX40 agonist ivuxolimab.

The CDR3 DNA is TGTGCCAGCAGCTCCGACAGGGGGCGGACCGGGGAGCTGTTTTTT. This sequence encodes CASSSDRGRTGELFF. V usage is TRBV5-6 and J usage is TRBJ2-2; 10 positions match TRBD1. V trimming: 3 bases; J trimming: 5 bases; junction bases outside the gene matches: 4. CDR3 length: 15 amino acids. CDR1 and CDR2 (germline): SGHDT, YYEEEE.